What follows describes a single T cell receptor beta chain. The data stem from a study of T cell responses to AZD1222 COVID-19 vaccine. TCRdb's table, derived via immunoSEQ multiplex PCR, lists solely in-frame clones and lacks some. In the table there are 150,000 to 200,000 clones, 85% to 90% of which are singletons. Germline V lookup: CDR1 KGHSH, CDR2 LQKENI. This CDR3 comprises 15 residues. The germline V and J ends were trimmed by 2 bases and 1 base, with 11 bases remaining between them. This sample comprised peripheral blood, obtained on day 0 of MenACWY control vaccination. The receptor comes from an adult in good health. The chain couples TRBV18 to TRBJ1-1, with D maybe TRBD1 (5 bases). The CDR3 loop is CASSPGGFANTEAFF. The CDR3 DNA reads as TGTGCCAGCTCACCAGGGGGGTTTGCGAACACTGAAGCTTTCTTT. The full variable domain, its missing parts supplied by reference TRBV18 and TRBJ1-1, is NAGVMQNPRHLVRRRGQEARLRCSPMKGHSHVYWYRQLPEEGLKFMVYLQKENIIDESGMPKERFSAEFPKEGPSILRIQQVVRGDSAAYFCASSPGGFANTEAFFGQGTRLTVV.